This is a list of T cell receptor beta chains from one sample in a study of vaccination effects on CD4 cells after COVID-19. These TCRs are of unknown antigen specificity. Here immunoSEQ multiplex PCR was the method, and the copy in TCRdb shows in-frame clones only, minus some. The table records tens of thousands of clones, roughly 80% of them present only once. This specimen was CD4+ T cells from PBMCs cultured with SARS-CoV-2 spike peptides, taken before COVID-19 vaccination. The source of these receptors is a human donor who received a COVID-19 vaccine. Each CDR3 is given with its conserved first and last residue. The D gene is left open where the match is weak. Size tells how often a clone was seen (once, few, many) or the class of an expanded clone, and some rows leave it out.

clone size,D gene,V gene,J gene,CDR3 DNA,CDR3 protein
NA,NA,TRBV20-1,TRBJ2-1,TGCAGTGCGCAACCACGGAATGAGCAGTTCTTC,CSAQPRNEQFF
NA,TRBD1,TRBV10-3,TRBJ1-5,TGTGCCATCAGTGGAACCAACAGGGGAGGCGATCAGCCCCAGCATTTT,CAISGTNRGGDQPQHF
once,NA,TRBV18,TRBJ1-2,TGTGCCAGCTCACCACCTGGGACATCCAGCCCTTCTAACTATGGCTACACCTTC,CASSPPGTSSPSNYGYTF
NA,NA,TRBV19,TRBJ2-5,TGTGCCAGTAGGGCAGCGTACCAAGAGACCCAGTACTTC,CASRAAYQETQYF
NA,NA,TRBV3-1/TRBV3-2,TRBJ2-1,TGTGCCAGCAGACCAGAACGAACTAGGGACAATGAGCAGTTCTTC,CASRPERTRDNEQFF
NA,NA,TRBV6-5,TRBJ2-5,TGTGCCAGCAGTAGGACGGGGGGCTCGGGGGAGACCCAGTACTTC,CASSRTGGSGETQYF
NA,TRBD2,TRBV10-3,TRBJ2-5,TGTGCCATCCAGGAGCGGGGGGGCTCAGGAGGAGAGACCCAGTACTTC,CAIQERGGSGGETQYF
once,TRBD1,TRBV15,TRBJ1-1,TGTGCCACCATAGGGGACAGGGAGAGGAACACTGAAGCTTTCTTT,CATIGDRERNTEAFF
NA,NA,TRBV29-1,TRBJ2-4,TGCAGCGTTGAGTCCGGGGGTCGGGCCAAAAACATTCAGTACTTC,CSVESGGRAKNIQYF
NA,TRBD2,TRBV5-1,TRBJ2-5,TGCGCCAGCAGCTTGGGACTAGCGGGGAGCCAAGAGACCCAGTACTTC,CASSLGLAGSQETQYF
NA,NA,TRBV6-4,TRBJ2-3,TGTGCCAGCAGTGACTCTGGGGGGAGCACAGATACGCAGTATTTT,CASSDSGGSTDTQYF
NA,TRBD1,TRBV7-2,TRBJ1-1,TGTGCCAGCAGCACACGACTGACAGGGGCCGGAAGCACTGAAGCTTTCTTT,CASSTRLTGAGSTEAFF
NA,NA,TRBV28,TRBJ1-5,TGTGCCAGCGGCTGGGGAAGCAATCAGCCCCAGCATTTT,CASGWGSNQPQHF
NA,NA,TRBV4-3,TRBJ1-5,TGCGCCAGCAGCCCTACGGCGGGGGCGCGCAGCAATCAGCCCCAGCATTTT,CASSPTAGARSNQPQHF
NA,NA,TRBV14,TRBJ1-4,TGTGCCAGCAGCCAAGATCTGAGGACACCCAACGAAAAACTGTTTTTT,CASSQDLRTPNEKLFF
NA,NA,TRBV5-1,TRBJ1-1,TGCGCCAGCAGCACGACAGGGAACACTGAAGCTTTCTTT,CASSTTGNTEAFF
NA,NA,TRBV2,TRBJ1-5,TGTGCCAGCACCCTCGGGAAGATAGGCAATCAGCCCCAGCATTTT,CASTLGKIGNQPQHF
NA,NA,TRBV2,TRBJ1-5,TGTGCCAGCAGTGACTGGGGGAGACAGCCCCAGCATTTT,CASSDWGRQPQHF
NA,TRBD1,TRBV12-3/TRBV12-4,TRBJ1-2,TGTGCCAGCAGAGGGACAGGGGGAAAAGGCTACACCTTC,CASRGTGGKGYTF
NA,NA,TRBV7-9,TRBJ2-3,TGTGCCAGCAGCCTACTCCAAGATACGCAGTATTTT,CASSLLQDTQYF
NA,TRBD2,TRBV7-2,TRBJ2-5,TGTGCCAGCAGCTTAGGGAACCTAGCGGGGGCCCCCCAAGAGACCCAGTACTTC,CASSLGNLAGAPQETQYF
NA,NA,TRBV9,TRBJ2-3,TGTGCCAGCAGCGGGCAGGGGCCCCCACACACAGATACGCAGTATTTT,CASSGQGPPHTDTQYF
NA,NA,TRBV24-1,TRBJ2-3,TGTGCCACCAGTGACACTTCTACAGGGACAGATACGCAGTATTTT,CATSDTSTGTDTQYF
NA,NA,TRBV25-1,TRBJ1-4,TGTGCCAGCAGACAGTACCCGCAGGAAAAACTGTTTTTT,CASRQYPQEKLFF
once,NA,TRBV18,TRBJ1-4,TGTGCCAGCTCACCGGCAGGGGCGGCAACTAATGAAAAACTGTTTTTT,CASSPAGAATNEKLFF
NA,TRBD2,TRBV23-1,TRBJ2-3,TGCGCCAGCAGTCAATCGAGAAGAACAGGGGCAGTAGCGGGGGATAGCACAGATACGCAGTATTTT,CASSQSRRTGAVAGDSTDTQYF
NA,TRBD1,TRBV18,TRBJ1-2,TGTGCCAGCTCACCACCGCAGGGGGCGAGCTCCTATGGCTACACCTTC,CASSPPQGASSYGYTF
NA,TRBD2,TRBV27,TRBJ2-3,TGTGCCAGCAGTTTCCGCTTTAGTCCGGCGGGGGGGCAAGATACGCAGTATTTT,CASSFRFSPAGGQDTQYF
NA,NA,TRBV2,TRBJ1-1,TGTGCCAGCACAGGCATTGGGGAAACGAGTGAAGCTTTCTTT,CASTGIGETSEAFF
NA,NA,TRBV6-5,TRBJ1-5,TGTGCCAGCGCGGACAGCAATCAGCCCCAGCATTTT,CASADSNQPQHF
NA,TRBD1,TRBV7-3,TRBJ2-1,TGTGCCAGCTCCCCATCAGGACAGGGGGCGTACAATGAGCAGTTCTTC,CASSPSGQGAYNEQFF
NA,TRBD2,TRBV6-2/TRBV6-3,TRBJ2-3,TGTGCCAGCAGTTACTCGTTGCACGGGACTAGCGGAGCAGATACGCAGTATTTT,CASSYSLHGTSGADTQYF
NA,TRBD2,TRBV10-2,TRBJ2-5,TGCGCCAGCAGTATCGCGGGGGAAGAGGAGACCCAGTACTTC,CASSIAGEEETQYF
NA,NA,TRBV4-2,TRBJ1-1,TGTGCCAGCAGCCAAGATTGGAGTGGGACTGAAGCTTTCTTT,CASSQDWSGTEAFF
NA,NA,TRBV6-4,TRBJ1-5,TGTGCCAGCAGTGGCCCCCCTGATGACGATAGCAATCAGCCCCAGCATTTT,CASSGPPDDDSNQPQHF
NA,NA,TRBV6-5,TRBJ2-1,TGTGCCAGCAGTTATCCAGGGTTATACAATGAGCAGTTCTTC,CASSYPGLYNEQFF
NA,TRBD1,TRBV7-2,TRBJ2-2,TGTGCCAGCAGCTTAACAGCGACAGGGGGAGGCGGGGAGCTGTTTTTT,CASSLTATGGGGELFF
NA,TRBD2,TRBV6-4,TRBJ2-3,TGTGCCAGCAGTGTTGTAGCGGGGGGTTCCACAGATACGCAGTATTTT,CASSVVAGGSTDTQYF
NA,NA,TRBV6-2/TRBV6-3,TRBJ2-5,TGTGCCAGCAGTTTTGGTCAAGAGACCCAGTACTTC,CASSFGQETQYF
NA,NA,TRBV7-8,TRBJ2-1,TGTGCCAGCAGCTTATGGGAGGTCCATGAGCAGTTCTTC,CASSLWEVHEQFF
NA,NA,TRBV4-3,TRBJ1-5,TGCGCCAGCAGCCAAGATACAGAGAATCAGCCCCAGCATTTT,CASSQDTENQPQHF
NA,NA,TRBV7-9,TRBJ1-6,TGTGCCAGCAGCTTAGTTCTAGGGAGTCGTTCACCCCTCCATTTT,CASSLVLGSRSPLHF
NA,NA,TRBV11-3,TRBJ1-1,TGTGCCAGCAGCTTAGGCCCCCTGGGGGTCGCTTTCTTT,CASSLGPLGVAFF
NA,TRBD1,TRBV3-1/TRBV3-2,TRBJ1-2,TGTGCCAGCAGCGTTAGGACAGGGGTTGGCTATGGCTACACCTTC,CASSVRTGVGYGYTF
NA,NA,TRBV12-3/TRBV12-4,TRBJ1-2,TGTGCCAGCAGGTCGTCGAGGGAGTATGGCTACACCTTC,CASRSSREYGYTF
NA,NA,TRBV2,TRBJ1-3,TGTGCCAGCAGCCCCGAGGGGATTGGAAACACCATATATTTT,CASSPEGIGNTIYF
NA,TRBD2,TRBV6-5,TRBJ2-1,TGTGCCAGCAGGCGGGACGGGGGGACCAATGAGCAGTTCTTC,CASRRDGGTNEQFF
NA,NA,TRBV2,TRBJ2-5,TGTGCCAGCAGAAGGGACATCCAAGAGACCCAGTACTTC,CASRRDIQETQYF
NA,TRBD1,TRBV19,TRBJ1-1,TGTGCCAGTAGTGCCCCCAGGGGGCTGGTCACTGAAGCTTTCTTT,CASSAPRGLVTEAFF
NA,NA,TRBV14,TRBJ2-5,TGTGCCAGCAGCCAATGGCAGGGGGAGACCCAGTACTTC,CASSQWQGETQYF
NA,TRBD2,TRBV7-2,TRBJ2-2,TGTGCCAGCAGCTTACAGGGAGGGACCACCGGGGAGCTGTTTTTT,CASSLQGGTTGELFF
NA,NA,TRBV19,TRBJ1-5,TGTGCCAGTAGTGTTAATAGCAATCAGCCCCAGCATTTT,CASSVNSNQPQHF
few,NA,TRBV30,TRBJ1-2,TGTGCCTGGAGCAAGTACTTAGGGGAGGCTAACTATGGCTACACCTTC,CAWSKYLGEANYGYTF